Below are 20 T cell receptor beta chains sequenced from a single sample in a study of spatial heterogeneity in lung cancer. As to time point: blood at routine non-recurrence follow-up after resection. TCRdb independently ran MiXCR on the 5' RACE reads; one entry per CDR3 protein. The repertoire includes under 150,000 distinct CDR3 sequences, 10% to 13% of them detected once, and 20% to 25% sits in the top ten. The source material was PBMCs, sampled at follow-up. Receptor source: a female donor with early-stage non-small cell lung cancer.

The genes are TRBV2 and TRBJ2-2; no reliable D call. This CDR3 has 12 amino acids. Trimming cost V 6 bases and J 5 bases, with 7 bases left between them. CDR1 and CDR2 from the germline V gene are SNHLY and FYNNEI. CDR3 sequence: CASRGETGELFF. The DNA of the CDR3 is TGTGCCAGCAGGGGTGAGACCGGGGAGCTGTTTTTT.

This clonotype was found a few times. The genes are TRBV5-4 and TRBJ2-3, with D uncertain. Trimming removed 4 bases from V and 8 bases from J, with 11 bases in between. This CDR3 contains 12 residues. The germline V gene has CDR1 SGHNT and CDR2 YYREEE (reference sequence). CDR3 loop: CASSATVGTQYF. The CDR3 coding sequence is TGTGCCAGCAGCGCCACTGTTGGTACGCAGTATTTT.

The chain is built from TRBV20-1 and TRBJ1-5; no firm D call. Per the germline V gene, CDR1 is DFQATT and CDR2 is SNEGSKA (reference sequence). The CDR3 is 13 amino acids. Trimming took off 0 bases at V and 3 bases at J, with 6 bases between the two ends. CDR3 nucleotides: TGCAGTGCTAGAGACACTTACAATCAGCCCCAGCATTTT. This encodes CSARDTYNQPQHF.

This clonotype was detected many times. The genes are TRBV6-2 or TRBV6-3 and TRBJ2-7; no definite D call. This CDR3 is built from 12 residues. Trimming took 3 bases from V and 3 from J, leaving 6 bases between them. Germline V gene sequence: CDR1 MNHEY, CDR2 SVGEGT. The CDR3 sequence is CASSYGNYEQYV. CDR3 DNA: TGTGCCAGCAGTTATGGGAACTACGAGCAGTACGTC.

The chain carries TRBV28 and TRBJ2-5, with 9 positions matching TRBD1. Germline lookup yields CDR1 MDHEN and CDR2 SYDVKM. Trimming cost V 6 bases and J 5 bases; bases outside gene matches: 4. The CDR3 sequence is 13 residues long. Written as DNA, the CDR3 is TGTGCCAGCAGGTCCGGACAGGGGGAGACCCAGTACTTC. Translating it yields CASRSGQGETQYF.

The sample holds many counts of this clonotype. The chain uses TRBV28 and TRBJ1-5; D not resolved. V shed 2 bases and J shed 6 bases, with 14 bases lying between them. This CDR3 is 15 amino acids long. Germline CDR1 and CDR2: MDHEN and SYDVKM. The CDR3: CASSLSPGGGQPQHF. The DNA of the CDR3 is TGTGCCAGCAGTTTAAGCCCAGGTGGCGGTCAGCCCCAGCATTTT.

The gene calls are TRBV7-9 and TRBJ2-3, with TRBD2 identical over 8 bases. Germline CDR1 is SEHNR and CDR2 is FQNEAQ (reference sequence). After removal of 10 bases from V and 1 base from J, the junction contained 13 bases not matched to a gene. This CDR3 is built from 16 residues. This chain's CDR3 is CATGLARAVRTDTQYF. DNA of the CDR3: TGTGCCACCGGACTAGCCCGAGCGGTGCGCACAGATACGCAGTATTTT.

J is TRBJ2-3 and V is TRBV6-2 or TRBV6-3; the match to TRBD1 covers 7 bases. Losses at the gene ends were 5 bases for V and 3 bases for J; bases not matched to a gene: 14. Germline CDR1 is MNHEY and CDR2 is SVGEGT. This CDR3 is built from 17 residues. CDR3 in DNA: TGTGCCAGCAGTGGTACAGGGGACCTTATGATAACAGATACGCAGTATTTT. Its translation: CASSGTGDLMITDTQYF.

J is TRBJ2-7 and V is TRBV3-1, with TRBD2 as a possible D gene (6 bases). The CDR3 is made up of 15 amino acids. The germline V gene encodes CDR1 LGHDT and CDR2 YNNKEL (reference sequence). V was pared by 0 bases and J by 4 bases, with 13 bases between. DNA for the CDR3: TGTGCCAGCAGCCAAGATGTCGGGAGTCGGTACGAGCAGTACTTC. Its protein is CASSQDVGSRYEQYF.

This clonotype was picked up many times. This chain joins TRBV12-3 or TRBV12-4 and TRBJ1-5, with D perhaps TRBD1 (6 bases). Trimming stripped 6 bases from V and 6 bases from J, with 15 bases between. CDR3 length: 14 residues. The CDR3 sequence: CASSPRGGLQPQHF. CDR3 DNA sequence: TGTGCCAGCAGCCCTCGAGGGGGGCTTCAGCCCCAGCATTTT.

This clonotype has just a few counts. The rearrangement links TRBV6-6 to TRBJ1-4, with D unclear. V lost 6 bases, J lost 8 bases, and 7 bases lay in between. The CDR3 runs 11 residues. Looked up from germline, CDR1 is MNHNY and CDR2 is SVGAGI (reference sequence). CDR3 in DNA: TGTGCCAGCAGCTTATACGAAAAACTGTTTTTT. Protein product: CASSLYEKLFF.

The rearrangement joins TRBV2 to TRBJ2-2; the D is unclear. Germline V CDR1 and CDR2: SNHLY, FYNNEI. V shed 4 bases and J shed 3 bases, with 6 bases lying between them. There are 13 residues in the CDR3. The CDR3 coding sequence is TGTGCCAGCAGTGGAGCATACACCGGGGAGCTGTTTTTT. Its protein is CASSGAYTGELFF.

The table lists this clonotype with many counts. The CDR3: CASSPYGGPTDTQYF. DNA for the CDR3: TGTGCCAGCAGCCCCTATGGGGGGCCCACAGATACGCAGTATTTT. This chain joins TRBV9 and TRBJ2-3, with D perhaps assigned TRBD1 or TRBD2 (6 bases each). The V and J ends lost 4 bases and 2 bases respectively, with 14 bases between them. This CDR3 has 15 amino acids. CDR1 SGDLS and CDR2 YYNGEE come from the germline V gene.

The chain carries TRBV4-2 and TRBJ2-3; 7 bases fit TRBD2. The CDR3 contains 20 residues. J lost 0 bases, V lost 4 bases, and 19 bases had no gene match. The V gene's germline CDR1 is LGHNA and CDR2 YNFKEQ. The CDR3 DNA reads as TGTGCCAGCAGCCGTTCGATCGATCGGACTAGAGTTGGTAGCACAGATACGCAGTATTTT. Amino acids: CASSRSIDRTRVGSTDTQYF.

The table lists this clonotype with a count of one. The genes are TRBV7-2 and TRBJ1-5, with TRBD1 as a possible D gene (6 bases). This CDR3 is 17 amino acids long. CDR1 is SGHTA and CDR2 is FQGNSA in the germline V gene. Trimming cost V 5 bases and J 0 bases, with 17 bases left between them. CDR3 amino acids: CASSPNSQGASNQPQHF. The CDR3 coding sequence is TGTGCCAGCAGCCCAAATTCACAGGGTGCTAGCAATCAGCCCCAGCATTTT.

The chain uses TRBV28 and TRBJ2-3; TRBD2 matches 9 bases. Germline CDR1 reads MDHEN; CDR2 reads SYDVKM. CDR3 length: 16 amino acids. The J segment lost 2 bases and the V segment lost 6 bases, leaving 9 bases of the junction unmatched. The DNA of the CDR3 is TGTGCCAGCAGGCCGCCGGGACTAGCAATCACAGATACGCAGTATTTT. Its protein product is CASRPPGLAITDTQYF.

This clonotype appeared once. Relative to the germline gene, one junction end is altered; a read error may explain this. This sequence joins TRBV10-3 and TRBJ1-3; no clear D. CDR3 length: 13 amino acids. In germline, CDR1 is ENHRY, CDR2 SYGVKD. The CDR3 DNA is TGTGCCATCAGAGAAAGCTCTGGAAACACCGTATATTTT. It translates to CAIRESSGNTVYF.

This clonotype was observed many times. The chain links TRBV7-8 to TRBJ2-4; D is perhaps TRBD1 (5 bases). V gave up 1 base and J gave up 3 bases, with 13 bases separating them. The V gene's germline CDR1 is SGHVS and CDR2 FQNEAQ. The CDR3 covers 16 residues. The CDR3, as DNA: TGTGCCAGCAGCTTAGATTTTATAAGGGGCAAAAACATTCAGTACTTC. The encoded protein is CASSLDFIRGKNIQYF.

CDR3: CASGTSISSYNEQFF. CDR3 DNA sequence: TGCGCCAGTGGGACTTCAATTAGCTCCTACAATGAGCAGTTCTTC. The chain links TRBV4-3 to TRBJ2-1; D possibly corresponds to TRBD2 (6 bases). The ends were cut back, 9 bases at V and 0 bases at J, with 15 bases in the middle. Germline CDR1 LGHNA, CDR2 YSLEER. This CDR3 contains 15 residues.

This clonotype was counted a few times. This sequence joins TRBV24-1 and TRBJ2-5, with 11 bases aligning to TRBD2. Germline CDR1 reads KGHDR; CDR2 reads SFDVKD. CDR3 length equals 15 residues. V lost 6 bases to trimming and J lost 5 bases; unmatched junction nucleotides: 7. The CDR3 loop is CATSNHGTSGETQYF. The CDR3 DNA is TGTGCCACCAGTAATCACGGGACTAGCGGTGAGACCCAGTACTTC.